The sequence of this T cell receptor beta chain was determined in a study of PD-1 blockade in classical Hodgkin lymphoma. The data were produced by immunoSEQ multiplex PCR, yet TCRdb's version contains in-frame clones alone and is incomplete. This table has approximately 89,000 clones, approximately 88% appearing once. Autologous stem cell transplantation was followed by relapse in every patient, and brentuximab vedotin exposure varied. The V gene lost 1 base and the J gene lost 4 bases, with 4 bases spanning the gap. The CDR3 is 12 amino acids. Germline values: CDR1 SEHNR, CDR2 FQNEAQ (reference sequence).

The source material was peripheral blood mononuclear cells (PBMCs), sampled at baseline. This TCR was sampled from a human donor with classical Hodgkin lymphoma. This chain joins TRBV7-9 and TRBJ2-5; D gene unclear. The CDR3 nucleotides are TGTGCCAGCAGCTTAGTGGCAGAGACCCAGTACTTC. Translating it yields CASSLVAETQYF.